These T cell receptor beta chains were read from a single sample in a study of shared clonotypes between healthy human individuals. TCRdb keeps only in-frame clones here, not all; method: immunoSEQ multiplex PCR. This table holds a few hundred thousand clones, around 67% found once. The sample taken for sequencing was memory CD4+ T cells sorted from blood. The receptors here all came from a man aged 25 to 40 in good health. Each CDR3 is given with its conserved first and last residue. D genes are given only for firm matches. Expanded clones are given a class, and other clones once, few, many or no size at all.

>TRBJ1-2|TRBV19|NA|13|NA
TGTGCCAGTAGGAAGCTCGGACTCTATGGCTACACCTTC
CASRKLGLYGYTF
>TRBJ2-5|TRBV7-9|NA|16|once
TGTGCCAGCAGCTCCTGGGACCCAGGTGGCCAAGAGACCCAGTACTTC
CASSSWDPGGQETQYF
>TRBJ1-5|TRBV7-2|NA|13|NA
TGTGCCAGCAGCTACTTGGTGGATCAGCCCCAGCATTTT
CASSYLVDQPQHF
>TRBJ2-1|TRBV27|TRBD1|16|once
TGTGCCAGCAGTTTATCGGGGACAGGAATTCGGAGTGAGCAGTTCTTC
CASSLSGTGIRSEQFF
>TRBJ2-1|TRBV19|TRBD2|13|NA
TGTGCCACGCGCGGGAGTGTCTACAATGAGCAGTTCTTC
CATRGSVYNEQFF
>TRBJ1-5|TRBV18|NA|13|NA
TGTGCCAGCTCGATGGGGAACAATCAGCCCCAGCATTTT
CASSMGNNQPQHF
>TRBJ1-1|TRBV2|TRBD1|14|NA
TGTGCCAGCAGTCAACAGGGGGCAAGCACTGAAGCTTTCTTT
CASSQQGASTEAFF
>TRBJ2-1|TRBV19|NA|17|NA
TGTGCCAGTAGTGACCAGGGTCGGTCCCACCGCAACAATGAGCAGTTCTTC
CASSDQGRSHRNNEQFF
>TRBJ2-1|TRBV18|TRBD2|15|NA
TGTGCCAGCTCACCCGTGCTAGCGGGGTACAATGAGCAGTTCTTC
CASSPVLAGYNEQFF
>TRBJ1-2|TRBV10-2|TRBD1|16|few
TGCGCCAGCGGTAACAGGGGTCTTCTGATTAACTATGGCTACACCTTC
CASGNRGLLINYGYTF
>TRBJ2-1|TRBV5-5|TRBD2|15|once
TGTGCCAGCAGCCCTACCGGGACTACTTACAATGAGCAGTTCTTC
CASSPTGTTYNEQFF
>TRBJ2-1|TRBV15|NA|11|few
TGTGCCACCAGGGCGAACAATGAGCAGTTCTTC
CATRANNEQFF
>TRBJ2-1|TRBV18|TRBD1|12|NA
TGTGCCAGCTCACCAGTGCAGGGGGCGGAATTCTTC
CASSPVQGAEFF
>TRBJ2-1|TRBV7-9|NA|14|NA
TGTGCCAGCAGCCCGCTAGACCAATACAATGAGCAGTTCTTC
CASSPLDQYNEQFF
>TRBJ2-7|TRBV4-3|TRBD1|15|NA
TGCGCCAGCAGCCAAGGGGCAGGGGGCACCTACGAGCAGTACTTC
CASSQGAGGTYEQYF
>TRBJ1-3|TRBV18|NA|16|NA
TGTGCCAGCTCACCCTCCGGGATGAGCTCTGGAAACACCATATATTTT
CASSPSGMSSGNTIYF
>TRBJ1-1|TRBV18|NA|15|NA
TGTGCCAGCTCAGCCTTCGGGGGCGAGGGCACTGAAGCTTTCTTT
CASSAFGGEGTEAFF
>TRBJ1-3|TRBV28|NA|16|NA
TGTGCCAGCAGTTTATTTGAGGGGGTTAGGGGAAACACCATATATTTT
CASSLFEGVRGNTIYF
>TRBJ2-3|TRBV4-2|NA|18|NA
TGTGCCAGCACGGCGAACGGGGTTAGCAACGGGGTCACAGATACGCAGTATTTT
CASTANGVSNGVTDTQYF
>TRBJ1-1|TRBV25-1|TRBD1|15|few
TGTGCCAGCAGTGAATCTGGACAGGGGAACACTGAAGCTTTCTTT
CASSESGQGNTEAFF